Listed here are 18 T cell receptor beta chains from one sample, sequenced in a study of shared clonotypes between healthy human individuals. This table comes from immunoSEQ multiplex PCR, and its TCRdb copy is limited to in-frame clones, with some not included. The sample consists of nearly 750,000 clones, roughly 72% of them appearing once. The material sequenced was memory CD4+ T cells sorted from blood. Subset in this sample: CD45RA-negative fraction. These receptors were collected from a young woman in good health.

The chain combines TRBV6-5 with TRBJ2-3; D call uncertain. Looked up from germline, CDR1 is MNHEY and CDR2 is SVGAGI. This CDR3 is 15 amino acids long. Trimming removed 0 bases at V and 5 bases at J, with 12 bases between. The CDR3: CASSYSTGRQDTQYF. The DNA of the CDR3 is TGTGCCAGCAGTTACTCGACGGGCCGGCAAGATACGCAGTATTTT.

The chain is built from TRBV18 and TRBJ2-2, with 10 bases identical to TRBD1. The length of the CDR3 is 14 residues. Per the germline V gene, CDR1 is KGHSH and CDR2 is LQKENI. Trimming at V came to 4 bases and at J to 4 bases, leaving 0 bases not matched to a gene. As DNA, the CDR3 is TGTGCCAGCTCACGGGACAGGGGCACCGGGGAGCTGTTTTTT. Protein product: CASSRDRGTGELFF.

CDR3 protein: CASSLQGNEQFF. CDR3 nucleotides: TGTGCCAGCAGCTTACAGGGCAATGAGCAGTTCTTC. This chain connects TRBV7-2 to TRBJ2-1; possibly TRBD1 for D (5 bases). Germline V gene lookup returns CDR1 SGHTA and CDR2 FQGNSA. The germline V and J ends were trimmed by 2 bases and 6 bases, with 5 bases remaining between them. CDR3 length: 12 amino acids.

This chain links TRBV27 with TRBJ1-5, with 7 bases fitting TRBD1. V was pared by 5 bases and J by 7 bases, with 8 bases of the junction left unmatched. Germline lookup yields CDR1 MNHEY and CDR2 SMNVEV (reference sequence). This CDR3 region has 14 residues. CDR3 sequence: CASSLTGVGQPQHF. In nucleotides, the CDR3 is TGTGCCAGCAGTCTCACAGGGGTAGGGCAGCCCCAGCATTTT.

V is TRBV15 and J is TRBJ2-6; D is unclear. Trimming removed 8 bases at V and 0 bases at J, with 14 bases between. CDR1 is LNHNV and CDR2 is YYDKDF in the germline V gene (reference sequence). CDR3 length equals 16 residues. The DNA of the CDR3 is TGTGCCACCTCAGGAATACCGGGCTCTGGGGCCAACGTCCTGACTTTC. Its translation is CATSGIPGSGANVLTF.

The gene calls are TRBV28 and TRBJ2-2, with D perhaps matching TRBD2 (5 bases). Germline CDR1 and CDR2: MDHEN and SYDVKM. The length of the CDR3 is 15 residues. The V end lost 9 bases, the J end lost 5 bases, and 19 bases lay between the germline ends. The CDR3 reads CASHPSGVGTGELFF. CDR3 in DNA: TGTGCCAGTCACCCGTCCGGGGTAGGGACCGGGGAGCTGTTTTTT. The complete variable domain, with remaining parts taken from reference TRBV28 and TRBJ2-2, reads DVKVTQSSRYLVKRTGEKVFLECVQDMDHENMFWYRQDPGLGLRLIYFSYDVKMKEKGDIPEGYSVSREKKERFSLILESASTNQTSMYLCASHPSGVGTGELFFGEGSRLTVL.

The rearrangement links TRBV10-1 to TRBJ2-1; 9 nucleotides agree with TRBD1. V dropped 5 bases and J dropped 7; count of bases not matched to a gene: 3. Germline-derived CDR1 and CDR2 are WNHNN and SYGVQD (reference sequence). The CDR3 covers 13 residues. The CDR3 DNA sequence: TGCGCCAGCAGTCGGGACAGGGTAAATGAGCAGTTCTTC. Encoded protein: CASSRDRVNEQFF.

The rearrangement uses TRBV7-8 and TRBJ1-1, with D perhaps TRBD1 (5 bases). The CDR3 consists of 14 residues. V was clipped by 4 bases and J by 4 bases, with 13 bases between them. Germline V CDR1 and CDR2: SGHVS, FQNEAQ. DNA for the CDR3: TGTGCCAGCAGCTCTGGGGGAATTGGCACTGAAGCTTTCTTT. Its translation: CASSSGGIGTEAFF.

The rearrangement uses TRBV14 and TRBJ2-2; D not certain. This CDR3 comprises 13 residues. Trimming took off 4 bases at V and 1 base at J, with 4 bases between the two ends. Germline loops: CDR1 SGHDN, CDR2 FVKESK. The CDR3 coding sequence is TGTGCCAGCAGCCTCTTGAACACCGGGGAGCTGTTTTTT. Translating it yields CASSLLNTGELFF.

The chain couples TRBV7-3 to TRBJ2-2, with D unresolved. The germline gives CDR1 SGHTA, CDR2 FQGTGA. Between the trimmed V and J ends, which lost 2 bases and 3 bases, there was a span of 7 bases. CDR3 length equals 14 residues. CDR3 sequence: CASSLSGYTGELFF. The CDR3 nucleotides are TGTGCCAGCAGCTTATCTGGGTACACCGGGGAGCTGTTTTTT.

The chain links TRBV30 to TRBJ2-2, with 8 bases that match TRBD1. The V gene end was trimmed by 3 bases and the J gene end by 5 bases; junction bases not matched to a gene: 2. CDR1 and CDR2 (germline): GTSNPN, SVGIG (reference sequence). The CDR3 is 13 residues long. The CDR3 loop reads CAWRGQGTGELFF. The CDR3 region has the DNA TGTGCCTGGAGAGGACAGGGAACCGGGGAGCTGTTTTTT.

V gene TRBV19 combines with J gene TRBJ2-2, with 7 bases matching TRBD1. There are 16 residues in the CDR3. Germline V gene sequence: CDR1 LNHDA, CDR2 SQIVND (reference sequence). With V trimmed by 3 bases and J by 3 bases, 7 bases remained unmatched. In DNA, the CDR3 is TGTGCCAGTAGTATTCCAGGGGGATTCGACACCGGGGAGCTGTTTTTT. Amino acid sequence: CASSIPGGFDTGELFF.

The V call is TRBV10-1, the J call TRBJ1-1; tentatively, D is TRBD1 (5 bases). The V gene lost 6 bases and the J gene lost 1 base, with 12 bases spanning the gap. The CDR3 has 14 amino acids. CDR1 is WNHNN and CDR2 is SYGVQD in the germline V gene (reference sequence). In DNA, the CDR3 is TGCGCCAGCAGGTGGGACGAAAAGAACACTGAAGCTTTCTTT. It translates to CASRWDEKNTEAFF.

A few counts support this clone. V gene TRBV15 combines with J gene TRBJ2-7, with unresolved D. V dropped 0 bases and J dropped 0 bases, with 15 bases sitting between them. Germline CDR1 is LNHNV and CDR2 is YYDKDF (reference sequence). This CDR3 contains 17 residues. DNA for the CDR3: TGTGCCACCAGCAGAGACTCCGGTCCCTTGAGCTCCTACGAGCAGTACTTC. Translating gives CATSRDSGPLSSYEQYF.

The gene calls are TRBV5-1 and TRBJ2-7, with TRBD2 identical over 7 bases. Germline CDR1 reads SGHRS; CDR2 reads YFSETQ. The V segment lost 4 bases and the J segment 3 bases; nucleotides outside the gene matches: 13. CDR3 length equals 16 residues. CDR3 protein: CASSPRSAASGYEQYF. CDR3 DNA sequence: TGCGCCAGCAGCCCGCGGTCGGCGGCTAGCGGCTACGAGCAGTACTTC.

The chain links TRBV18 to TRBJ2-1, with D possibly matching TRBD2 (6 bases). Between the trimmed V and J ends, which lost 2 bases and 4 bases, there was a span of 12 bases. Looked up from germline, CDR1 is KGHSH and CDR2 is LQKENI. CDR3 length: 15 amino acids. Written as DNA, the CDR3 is TGTGCCAGCTCACCAGGGTCGCGGGAATACAATGAGCAGTTCTTC. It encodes CASSPGSREYNEQFF.

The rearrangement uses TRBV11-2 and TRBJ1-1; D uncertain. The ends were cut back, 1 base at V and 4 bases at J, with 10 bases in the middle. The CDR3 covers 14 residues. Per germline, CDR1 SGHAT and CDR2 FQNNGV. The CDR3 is CASSLGLQTTEAFF. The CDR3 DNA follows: TGTGCCAGCAGCTTAGGGCTACAGACCACTGAAGCTTTCTTT.

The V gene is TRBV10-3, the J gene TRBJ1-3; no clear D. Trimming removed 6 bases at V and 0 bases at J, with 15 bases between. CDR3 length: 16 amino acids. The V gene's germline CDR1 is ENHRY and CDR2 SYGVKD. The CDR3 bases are TGTGCCATCAGCGCTTCTACCAGTCTCTCTGGAAACACCATATATTTT. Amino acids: CAISASTSLSGNTIYF.